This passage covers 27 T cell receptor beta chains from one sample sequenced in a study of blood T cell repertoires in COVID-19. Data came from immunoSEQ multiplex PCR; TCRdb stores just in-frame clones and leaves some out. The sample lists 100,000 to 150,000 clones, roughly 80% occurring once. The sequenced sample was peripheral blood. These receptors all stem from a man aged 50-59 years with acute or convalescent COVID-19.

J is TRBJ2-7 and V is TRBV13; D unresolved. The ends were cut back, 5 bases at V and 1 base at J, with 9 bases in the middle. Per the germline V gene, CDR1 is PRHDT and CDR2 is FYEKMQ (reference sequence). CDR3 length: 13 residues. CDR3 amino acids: CASSHTVSYEQYF. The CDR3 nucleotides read TGTGCCAGCAGCCACACAGTTTCCTACGAGCAGTACTTC.

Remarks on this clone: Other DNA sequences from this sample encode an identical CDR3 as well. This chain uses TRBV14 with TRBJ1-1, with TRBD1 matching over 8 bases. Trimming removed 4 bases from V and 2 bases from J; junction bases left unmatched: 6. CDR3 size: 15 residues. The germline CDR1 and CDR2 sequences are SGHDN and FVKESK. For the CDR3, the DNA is TGTGCCAGCAGCCCCCGGACAGGGACTAACACTGAAGCTTTCTTT. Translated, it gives CASSPRTGTNTEAFF.

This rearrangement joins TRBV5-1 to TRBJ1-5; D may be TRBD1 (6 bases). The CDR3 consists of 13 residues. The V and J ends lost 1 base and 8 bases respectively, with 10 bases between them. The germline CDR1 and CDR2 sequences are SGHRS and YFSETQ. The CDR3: CASSLSRGEPQHF. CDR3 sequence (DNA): TGCGCCAGCAGCTTGTCCAGGGGAGAGCCCCAGCATTTT.

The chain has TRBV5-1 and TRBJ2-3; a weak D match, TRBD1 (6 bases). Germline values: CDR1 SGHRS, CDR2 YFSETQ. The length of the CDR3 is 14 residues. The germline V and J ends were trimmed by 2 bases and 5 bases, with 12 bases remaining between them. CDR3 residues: CASSFRDIGDTQYF. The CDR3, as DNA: TGCGCCAGCAGCTTCCGGGACATTGGAGATACGCAGTATTTT.

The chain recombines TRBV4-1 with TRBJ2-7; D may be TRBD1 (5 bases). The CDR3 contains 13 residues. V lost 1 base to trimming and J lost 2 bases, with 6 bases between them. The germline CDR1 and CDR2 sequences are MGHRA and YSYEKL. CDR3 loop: CASSQVGAYEQYF. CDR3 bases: TGCGCCAGCAGCCAAGTAGGGGCCTACGAGCAGTACTTC.

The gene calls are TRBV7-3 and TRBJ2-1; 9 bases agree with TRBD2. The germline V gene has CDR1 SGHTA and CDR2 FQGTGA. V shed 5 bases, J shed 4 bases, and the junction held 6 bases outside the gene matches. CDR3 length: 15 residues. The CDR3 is CASSLSGSGYNEQFF. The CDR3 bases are TGTGCCAGCAGCCTTAGCGGGAGTGGGTACAATGAGCAGTTCTTC. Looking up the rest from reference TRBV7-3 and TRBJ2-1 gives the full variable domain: GAGVSQTPSNKVTEKGKYVELRCDPISGHTALYWYRQSLGQGPEFLIYFQGTGAADDSGLPNDRFFAVRPEGSVSTLKIQRTERGDSAVYLCASSLSGSGYNEQFFGPGTRLTVL.

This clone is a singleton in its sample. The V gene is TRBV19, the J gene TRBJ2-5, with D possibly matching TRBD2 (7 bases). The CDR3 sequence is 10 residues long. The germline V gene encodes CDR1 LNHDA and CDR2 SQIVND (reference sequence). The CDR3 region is CGRGGETQYF. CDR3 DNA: TGTGGGAGGGGGGGAGAGACCCAGTACTTC.

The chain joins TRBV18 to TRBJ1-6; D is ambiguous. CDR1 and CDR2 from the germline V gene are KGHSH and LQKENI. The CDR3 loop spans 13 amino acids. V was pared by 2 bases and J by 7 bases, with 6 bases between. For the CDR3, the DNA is TGTGCCAGCTCACCAGAGGAGAATTCACCCCTCCACTTT. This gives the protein CASSPEENSPLHF. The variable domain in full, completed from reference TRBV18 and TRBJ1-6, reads NAGVMQNPRHLVRRRGQEARLRCSPMKGHSHVYWYRQLPEEGLKFMVYLQKENIIDESGMPKERFSAEFPKEGPSILRIQQVVRGDSAAYFCASSPEENSPLHFGNGTRLTVT.

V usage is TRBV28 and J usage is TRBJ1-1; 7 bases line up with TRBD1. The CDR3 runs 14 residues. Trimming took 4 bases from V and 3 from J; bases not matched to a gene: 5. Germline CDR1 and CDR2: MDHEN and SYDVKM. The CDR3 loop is CASSYRQGYTEAFF. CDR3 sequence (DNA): TGTGCCAGCAGTTATCGACAGGGATACACTGAAGCTTTCTTT.

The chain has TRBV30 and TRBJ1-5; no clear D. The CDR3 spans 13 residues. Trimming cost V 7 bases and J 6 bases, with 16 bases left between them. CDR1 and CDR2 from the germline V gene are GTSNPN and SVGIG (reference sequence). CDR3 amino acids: CAYGSQDRQPQHF. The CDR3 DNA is TGTGCCTACGGGTCCCAAGACCGTCAGCCCCAGCATTTT. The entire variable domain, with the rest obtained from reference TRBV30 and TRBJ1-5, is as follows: SQTIHQWPATLVQPVGSPLSLECTVEGTSNPNLYWYRQAAGRGLQLLFYSVGIGQISSEVPQNLSASRPQDRQFILSSKKLLLSDSGFYLCAYGSQDRQPQHFGDGTRLSIL.

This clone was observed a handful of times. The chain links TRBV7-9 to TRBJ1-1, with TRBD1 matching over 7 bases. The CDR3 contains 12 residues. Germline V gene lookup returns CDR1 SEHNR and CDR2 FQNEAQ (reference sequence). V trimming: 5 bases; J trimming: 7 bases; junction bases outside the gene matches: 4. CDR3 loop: CASSHGQVEAFF. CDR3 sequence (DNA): TGTGCCAGCAGCCATGGACAGGTTGAAGCTTTCTTT.

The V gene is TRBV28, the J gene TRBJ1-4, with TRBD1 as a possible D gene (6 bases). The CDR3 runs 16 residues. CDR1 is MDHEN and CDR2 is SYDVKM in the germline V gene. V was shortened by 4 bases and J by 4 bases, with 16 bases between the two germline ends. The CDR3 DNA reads TGTGCCAGCAGTTATCGGGCTAGGACAGTTAATGAAAAACTGTTTTTT. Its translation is CASSYRARTVNEKLFF.

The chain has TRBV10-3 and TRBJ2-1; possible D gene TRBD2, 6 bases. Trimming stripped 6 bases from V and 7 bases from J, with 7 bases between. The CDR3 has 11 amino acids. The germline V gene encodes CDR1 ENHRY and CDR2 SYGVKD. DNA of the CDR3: TGTGCCATCAGGGGGGGTAATGAGCAGTTCTTC. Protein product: CAIRGGNEQFF.

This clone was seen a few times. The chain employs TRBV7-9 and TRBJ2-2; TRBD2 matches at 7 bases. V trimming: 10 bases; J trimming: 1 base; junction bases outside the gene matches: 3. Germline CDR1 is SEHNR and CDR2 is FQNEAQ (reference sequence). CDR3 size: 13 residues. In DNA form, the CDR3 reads TGTGCCACCGGGGAGGGGAACACCGGGGAGCTGTTTTTT. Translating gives CATGEGNTGELFF.

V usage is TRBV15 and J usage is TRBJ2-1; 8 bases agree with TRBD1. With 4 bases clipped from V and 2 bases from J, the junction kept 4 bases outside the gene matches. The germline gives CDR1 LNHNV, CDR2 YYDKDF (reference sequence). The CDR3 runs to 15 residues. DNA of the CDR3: TGTGCCACCAGCATTTCAGGGGGCGCCTACAATGAGCAGTTCTTC. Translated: CATSISGGAYNEQFF.

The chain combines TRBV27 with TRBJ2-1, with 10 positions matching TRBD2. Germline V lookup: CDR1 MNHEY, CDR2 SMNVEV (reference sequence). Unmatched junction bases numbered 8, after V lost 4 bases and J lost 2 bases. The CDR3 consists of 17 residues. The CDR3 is CASSSLAGAKAYNEQFF. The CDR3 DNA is TGTGCCAGCAGTTCTCTAGCGGGAGCGAAAGCCTACAATGAGCAGTTCTTC.

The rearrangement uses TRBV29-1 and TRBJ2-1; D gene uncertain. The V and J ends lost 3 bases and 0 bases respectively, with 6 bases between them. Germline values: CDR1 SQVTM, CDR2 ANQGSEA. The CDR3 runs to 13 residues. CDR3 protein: CSVDSFSYNEQFF. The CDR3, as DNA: TGCAGCGTTGATAGTTTCTCCTACAATGAGCAGTTCTTC.

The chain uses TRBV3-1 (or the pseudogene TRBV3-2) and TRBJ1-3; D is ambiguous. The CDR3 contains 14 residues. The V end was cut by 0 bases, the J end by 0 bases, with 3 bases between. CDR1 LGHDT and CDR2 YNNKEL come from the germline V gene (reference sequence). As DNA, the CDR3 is TGTGCCAGCAGCCAAGACAGCTCTGGAAACACCATATATTTT. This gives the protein CASSQDSSGNTIYF.

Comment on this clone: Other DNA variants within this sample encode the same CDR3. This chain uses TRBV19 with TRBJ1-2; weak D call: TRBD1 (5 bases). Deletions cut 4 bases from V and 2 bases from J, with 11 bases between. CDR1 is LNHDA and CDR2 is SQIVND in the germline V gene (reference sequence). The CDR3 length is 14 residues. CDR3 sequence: CASSRSRGNYGYTF. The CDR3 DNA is TGTGCCAGTAGTAGATCAAGGGGAAACTATGGCTACACCTTC.

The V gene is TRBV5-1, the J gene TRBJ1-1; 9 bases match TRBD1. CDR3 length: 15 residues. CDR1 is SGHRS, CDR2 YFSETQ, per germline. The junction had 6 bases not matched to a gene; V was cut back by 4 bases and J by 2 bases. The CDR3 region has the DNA TGCGCCAGCAGCGTACAGGGGGCTAGAAACACTGAAGCTTTCTTT. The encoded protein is CASSVQGARNTEAFF. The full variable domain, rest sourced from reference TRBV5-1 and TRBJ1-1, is KAGVTQTPRYLIKTRGQQVTLSCSPISGHRSVSWYQQTPGQGLQFLFEYFSETQRNKGNFPGRFSGRQFSNSRSEMNVSTLELGDSALYLCASSVQGARNTEAFFGQGTRLTVV.

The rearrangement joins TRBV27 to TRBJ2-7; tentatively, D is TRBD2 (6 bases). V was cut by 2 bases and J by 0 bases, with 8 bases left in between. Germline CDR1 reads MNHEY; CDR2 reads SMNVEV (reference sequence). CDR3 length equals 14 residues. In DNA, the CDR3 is TGTGCCAGCAGTTTAGTCGGGGGCTCCTACGAGCAGTACTTC. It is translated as CASSLVGGSYEQYF.

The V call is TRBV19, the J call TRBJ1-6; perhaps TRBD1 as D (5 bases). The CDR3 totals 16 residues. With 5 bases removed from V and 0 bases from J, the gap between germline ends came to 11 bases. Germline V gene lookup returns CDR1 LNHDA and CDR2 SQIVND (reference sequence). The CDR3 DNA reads TGTGCCAGTAGTGACCACAGGAGCTCCTATAATTCACCCCTCCACTTT. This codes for CASSDHRSSYNSPLHF.

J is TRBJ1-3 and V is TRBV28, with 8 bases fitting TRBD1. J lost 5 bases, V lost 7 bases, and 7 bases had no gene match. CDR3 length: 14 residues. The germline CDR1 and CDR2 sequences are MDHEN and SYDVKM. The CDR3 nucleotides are TGTGCCAGCACCAAGCGGACAGGGCGAAACACCATATATTTT. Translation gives CASTKRTGRNTIYF.

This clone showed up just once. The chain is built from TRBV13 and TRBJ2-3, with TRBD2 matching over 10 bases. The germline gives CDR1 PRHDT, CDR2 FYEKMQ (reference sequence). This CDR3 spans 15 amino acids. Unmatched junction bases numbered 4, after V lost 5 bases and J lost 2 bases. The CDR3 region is CASSDSGGSTDTQYF. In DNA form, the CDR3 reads TGTGCCAGCAGCGATAGCGGGGGGTCCACAGATACGCAGTATTTT.

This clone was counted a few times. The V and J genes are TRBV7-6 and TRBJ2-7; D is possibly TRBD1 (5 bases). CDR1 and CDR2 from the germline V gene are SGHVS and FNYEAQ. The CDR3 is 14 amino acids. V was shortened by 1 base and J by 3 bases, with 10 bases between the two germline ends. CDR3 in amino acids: CASSLEGSHYEQYF. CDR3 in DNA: TGTGCCAGCAGCTTAGAGGGGTCCCACTACGAGCAGTACTTC.

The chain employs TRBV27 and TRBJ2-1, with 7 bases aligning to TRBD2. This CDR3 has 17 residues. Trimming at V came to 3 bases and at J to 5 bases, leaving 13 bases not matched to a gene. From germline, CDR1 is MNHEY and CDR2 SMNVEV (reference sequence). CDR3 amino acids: CASSFSRHGGEHNEQFF. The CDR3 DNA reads TGTGCCAGCAGTTTCTCCCGGCATGGGGGGGAACACAATGAGCAGTTCTTC.

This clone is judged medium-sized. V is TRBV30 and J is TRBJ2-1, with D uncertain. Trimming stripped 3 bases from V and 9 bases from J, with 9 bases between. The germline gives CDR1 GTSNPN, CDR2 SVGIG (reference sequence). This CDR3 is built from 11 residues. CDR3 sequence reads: CAWRLGVEQFF. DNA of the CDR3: TGTGCCTGGAGGTTGGGCGTTGAGCAGTTCTTC.